One T cell receptor (beta chain) is described in this entry. It was with 60 Vbeta and 13 Jbeta primers that the PCR ran. Method: immunoSEQ multiplex PCR; TCRdb's copy keeps in-frame clones and lacks some. The data show around 190,000 clones, around 84% seen once. The length of the CDR3 is 13 residues. Deletions cut 5 bases from V and 2 bases from J, with 8 bases between. From germline, CDR1 is SGHTA and CDR2 FQGTGA. These data come from a study of cytomegalovirus exposure and HLA in healthy donors. The V call is TRBV7-3, the J call TRBJ2-3; perhaps TRBD2 as D (5 bases). Sample: PBMCs. This clonotype was sampled from a man aged 35 to 55 in good health and CMV-seropositive. As DNA, the CDR3 is TGTGCCAGCAGCACCGACTACACAGATACGCAGTATTTT. This translates into CASSTDYTDTQYF.